The T cell receptor (beta chain) described here comes from a study of T cell repertoires in cytomegalovirus infection (dated by TCRdb to the late 2010s). With respect to the entire study: Because public TCR beta signatures pointed to carriage of CMV infection together with the matching HLA type, the HLA type of each donor mattered for the analysis.

The sample was run on an Illumina HiSeq 1500. TCRdb reprocessed the public reads (quality trimming at Q25 with fastp, clone calling with MiXCR) and kept in-frame beta chains. Rows merge per CDR3 protein into single entries with the most common DNA and genes. This sample has about 440,000 distinct CDR3 sequences in its table, and roughly a third of those were observed once. The ten biggest clones cover about an eighth of the sample. General findings and caveats noted by the study authors: The ex vivo response was dominated by HLA-C-restricted CMV-specific TCR beta clonotypes, which also provided the single most frequent clonotype in two of eight donors. In both this cohort and an independent cohort of more than 350 donors, the cumulative frequency of public TCR beta family members distinguished carriers of CMV infection plus the relevant HLA type.

CDR1 and CDR2 are drawn from the germline V gene (reference sequence): GTSNPN, SVGIG. Including the terminal cysteine and phenylalanine, the CDR3 comprises 15 residues. Only CDR3 DNA is held: 45 bases, read in frame from base 1. V drops 2 bases and J drops 0 bases, leaving 13 bases in between. A word on this clonotype: The target of this receptor is not known. No base quality information exists; no much larger clone differs at one position.

Recombination linked TRBV30 to TRBJ1-1; 6 matching bases give a weak D call of TRBD1. This sequence originates from a human donor in good health (CMV status not recorded). Some clones in this sample may be carry-over from other donors' samples. The sequencing sample was made of PBMCs. The DNA reads as follows: TGTGCCTGGAGTCTACAGGGATCGTTGAACACTGAAGCTTTCTTT. This gives the protein CAWSLQGSLNTEAFF.